This is a list of T cell receptor beta chains from one sample in a study of T-cell memory formation after mild COVID-19. TCRdb fed the 5' RACE reads into MiXCR, producing one record per CDR3 protein. The sample records 400,000 to 550,000 distinct CDR3 sequences, nearly 25% being singletons. The sequencing input was PBMCs or a T cell subset sorted from them (not recorded which). These receptors all stem from an adult woman who had mild COVID-19 (a few samples of this study predate the infection). Cell type and time point are not known. CDR3s include the opening cysteine and the closing phenylalanine or tryptophan. Each record gives: D gene, J gene, clone size, V gene, CDR3 DNA, CDR3 protein. A D gene is named only where the DNA matches it firmly. Size is stated for part of the rows, as once, few or many counts, or as a class when the clone is expanded.

D gene: TRBD1; J gene: TRBJ1-4; clone size: .; V gene: TRBV5-1; CDR3 DNA: TGCGCCAGCAGCTTTCAGGGGGACGAAAAACTGTTTTTT; CDR3 protein: CASSFQGDEKLFF
D gene: TRBD1; J gene: TRBJ2-1; clone size: few; V gene: TRBV12-3/TRBV12-4; CDR3 DNA: TGTGCCAGCAGTTTCCCCCTCGTACGGACAGGGAACAATGAGCAGTTCTTC; CDR3 protein: CASSFPLVRTGNNEQFF
D gene: TRBD2; J gene: TRBJ2-1; clone size: .; V gene: TRBV4-2; CDR3 DNA: TGTGCCAGCAGCCAAGATGTCCTAGCGGGGGCATACAATGAGCAGTTCTTC; CDR3 protein: CASSQDVLAGAYNEQFF
D gene: .; J gene: TRBJ2-5; clone size: .; V gene: TRBV7-9; CDR3 DNA: TGTGCCAGCAGCCCCCGTTCCGGCGCCAGAGGGGGAAAGACCCAGTACTTC; CDR3 protein: CASSPRSGARGGKTQYF
D gene: .; J gene: TRBJ1-2; clone size: few; V gene: TRBV12-3/TRBV12-4; CDR3 DNA: TGTGCCAGCAGTCAATTACAAGGCCCCTCTCCTCGTTGGGGCTACACCTTC; CDR3 protein: CASSQLQGPSPRWGYTF
D gene: .; J gene: TRBJ2-5; clone size: .; V gene: TRBV29-1; CDR3 DNA: TGCAGCGTTGAAAAGCCTCCAGGTCCGGAGACCCAGTACTTC; CDR3 protein: CSVEKPPGPETQYF
D gene: .; J gene: TRBJ2-7; clone size: once; V gene: TRBV7-9; CDR3 DNA: TGTGCCAGCAGCTTAGCCAACGTATACGAGCAGTACTTC; CDR3 protein: CASSLANVYEQYF
D gene: TRBD1; J gene: TRBJ1-1; clone size: once; V gene: TRBV11-2; CDR3 DNA: TGTGCCAGCAGCTTCCGGACAGGGGGCCTAGGCACTGAAGCTTTCTTT; CDR3 protein: CASSFRTGGLGTEAFF
D gene: .; J gene: TRBJ1-1; clone size: .; V gene: TRBV2; CDR3 DNA: TGTGCCAGCAACTTAGGCAGCACTGAAGCTTTCTTT; CDR3 protein: CASNLGSTEAFF
D gene: TRBD1; J gene: TRBJ2-1; clone size: few; V gene: TRBV4-3; CDR3 DNA: TGCGCCAGCAGCCAAGATTTGGGACAGGTAGCGCCCTACAATGAGCAGTTCTTC; CDR3 protein: CASSQDLGQVAPYNEQFF
D gene: TRBD2; J gene: TRBJ2-1; clone size: few; V gene: TRBV12-3/TRBV12-4; CDR3 DNA: TGTGCCAGCAGTTTAGCCCCGGGACTAGGTGGCTACAATGAGCAGTTCTTC; CDR3 protein: CASSLAPGLGGYNEQFF
D gene: .; J gene: TRBJ2-2; clone size: .; V gene: TRBV7-8; CDR3 DNA: TGTGCCAGCAGCTTGCGGCAGATTAGCTTTCAGAACACCGGGGAGCTGTTTTTT; CDR3 protein: CASSLRQISFQNTGELFF
D gene: TRBD1; J gene: TRBJ1-4; clone size: few; V gene: TRBV18; CDR3 DNA: TGTGCCAGCTCACCTCAACCGGGGACAGGGAATGAAAAACTGTTTTTT; CDR3 protein: CASSPQPGTGNEKLFF
D gene: .; J gene: TRBJ2-7; clone size: few; V gene: TRBV7-9; CDR3 DNA: TGTGCCAGCACCACCGGGGGTAGCGTGAGCTACGAGCAGTACTTC; CDR3 protein: CASTTGGSVSYEQYF
D gene: .; J gene: TRBJ2-3; clone size: .; V gene: TRBV20-1; CDR3 DNA: TGCAGTGCTAGAGAGGGACGTAGCACAGATACGCAGTATTTT; CDR3 protein: CSAREGRSTDTQYF
D gene: .; J gene: TRBJ2-3; clone size: few; V gene: TRBV9; CDR3 DNA: TGTGCCAGCAGCGACAGGCCGAGCACAGATACGCAGTATTTT; CDR3 protein: CASSDRPSTDTQYF
D gene: .; J gene: TRBJ2-5; clone size: few; V gene: TRBV9; CDR3 DNA: TGTGCCAGCAGCGGTTGGGGGGCGGTGGAGAAGGAGACCCAGTACTTC; CDR3 protein: CASSGWGAVEKETQYF
D gene: TRBD1; J gene: TRBJ1-1; clone size: .; V gene: TRBV4-1; CDR3 DNA: TGCGCCAGCAGCTCACAGGGGGTGAACACTGAAGCTTTCTTT; CDR3 protein: CASSSQGVNTEAFF
D gene: .; J gene: TRBJ2-5; clone size: few; V gene: TRBV2; CDR3 DNA: TGTGCCAGCAGTCCCCTAGAATCCGAGACCCAGTACTTC; CDR3 protein: CASSPLESETQYF
D gene: .; J gene: TRBJ2-7; clone size: .; V gene: TRBV6-5; CDR3 DNA: .; CDR3 protein: CASSSSTPRASYEQYF
D gene: .; J gene: TRBJ1-4; clone size: many; V gene: TRBV4-2; CDR3 DNA: TGTGCCAGCAGCCAAGATGGCAGGAGGAATGAAAAACTGTTTTTT; CDR3 protein: CASSQDGRRNEKLFF
D gene: TRBD1; J gene: TRBJ2-2; clone size: .; V gene: TRBV5-1; CDR3 DNA: TGCGCCAGCAGCTACGGGACAGGGAACACCGGGGAGCTGTTTTTT; CDR3 protein: CASSYGTGNTGELFF
D gene: .; J gene: TRBJ2-7; clone size: .; V gene: TRBV27; CDR3 DNA: TGTGCCAGCAGTACCGACAGTCCGGGGTACTACGAGCAGTACTTC; CDR3 protein: CASSTDSPGYYEQYF
D gene: .; J gene: TRBJ1-2; clone size: .; V gene: TRBV5-4; CDR3 DNA: TGTGCCAGCAGCTTGGAGGCGGAGATCTATGGCTACACCTTC; CDR3 protein: CASSLEAEIYGYTF
D gene: TRBD2; J gene: TRBJ2-5; clone size: .; V gene: TRBV3-1; CDR3 DNA: TGTGCCAGCGGAAGCGGGAGCTTAGAGACCCAGTACTTC; CDR3 protein: CASGSGSLETQYF
D gene: .; J gene: TRBJ2-7; clone size: few; V gene: TRBV29-1; CDR3 DNA: TGCAGCGTTGAAGATCGGGCGGCAGGATACGAGCAGTACTTC; CDR3 protein: CSVEDRAAGYEQYF
D gene: .; J gene: TRBJ2-1; clone size: .; V gene: TRBV15; CDR3 DNA: TGTGCCACCAGCAGCAGCAGGGGGGGCTCCTACAATGAGCAGTTCTTC; CDR3 protein: CATSSSRGGSYNEQFF
D gene: TRBD2; J gene: TRBJ2-1; clone size: many; V gene: TRBV20-1; CDR3 DNA: TGCAGTTCCAGGAGGGCGGGAGGGAGTAATGAGCAGTTCTTC; CDR3 protein: CSSRRAGGSNEQFF
D gene: TRBD1; J gene: TRBJ2-1; clone size: few; V gene: TRBV28; CDR3 DNA: TGTGCCAGCAGTCTTTGGACAGGGACCACCAATGAGCAGTTCTTC; CDR3 protein: CASSLWTGTTNEQFF
D gene: TRBD2; J gene: TRBJ2-5; clone size: .; V gene: TRBV12-3/TRBV12-4; CDR3 DNA: TGTGCCAGCAGAACCGGGACTAGCGGGGAGACCCAGTACTTC; CDR3 protein: CASRTGTSGETQYF
D gene: .; J gene: TRBJ2-5; clone size: .; V gene: TRBV20-1; CDR3 DNA: TGCAGTGCTAGTGACGGGAGCAAGACCCAGTACTTC; CDR3 protein: CSASDGSKTQYF
D gene: .; J gene: TRBJ2-3; clone size: many; V gene: TRBV5-1; CDR3 DNA: TGCGCCAGCAGCCGAGAGCGAAGCACAGATACGCAGTATTTT; CDR3 protein: CASSRERSTDTQYF
D gene: TRBD2; J gene: TRBJ2-3; clone size: few; V gene: TRBV4-2; CDR3 DNA: TGTGCCAGCAGCCAAGACCTAGCGGGAGCAGATACGCAGTATTTT; CDR3 protein: CASSQDLAGADTQYF
D gene: TRBD1; J gene: TRBJ2-3; clone size: few; V gene: TRBV19; CDR3 DNA: TGTGCCAGTAGTAGCAGGGGGCGCTGGACAGATACGCAGTATTTT; CDR3 protein: CASSSRGRWTDTQYF
D gene: .; J gene: TRBJ2-7; clone size: few; V gene: TRBV12-3/TRBV12-4; CDR3 DNA: TGTGCCAGCAGTTTAAGTCCTGGTTACGAGCAGTACTTC; CDR3 protein: CASSLSPGYEQYF
D gene: .; J gene: TRBJ2-3; clone size: once; V gene: TRBV7-3; CDR3 DNA: TGTGCCAGCAGCTTAGTGCCCCTGGGTGCGACAGATACGCAGTATTTT; CDR3 protein: CASSLVPLGATDTQYF
D gene: TRBD1; J gene: TRBJ2-5; clone size: few; V gene: TRBV5-1; CDR3 DNA: TGCGCCAGCAGCTCCGACAGGGGAGCAGAGACCCAGTACTTC; CDR3 protein: CASSSDRGAETQYF
D gene: .; J gene: TRBJ2-7; clone size: .; V gene: TRBV6-5; CDR3 DNA: TGTGCCAGCAGTTACTCAGGCAGCCGCTCCTACGAGCAGTACTTC; CDR3 protein: CASSYSGSRSYEQYF
D gene: .; J gene: TRBJ1-2; clone size: few; V gene: TRBV12-3/TRBV12-4; CDR3 DNA: TGTGCCAGCAGTTTGGACAGCACCTATGGCTACACCTTC; CDR3 protein: CASSLDSTYGYTF
D gene: TRBD2; J gene: TRBJ2-7; clone size: .; V gene: TRBV13; CDR3 DNA: TGTGCCAGCAGCTTACCAACTAGCGGGTTACCCTACGAGCAGTACTTC; CDR3 protein: CASSLPTSGLPYEQYF
D gene: TRBD2; J gene: TRBJ2-7; clone size: few; V gene: TRBV3-1; CDR3 DNA: TGTGCCAGCAGCCAAGATAGCGGGCGCTACGAGCAGTACTTC; CDR3 protein: CASSQDSGRYEQYF
D gene: TRBD2; J gene: TRBJ2-1; clone size: few; V gene: TRBV24-1; CDR3 DNA: TGTGCCACCAGTGACCCAGGGACTAGCGGGAGGCAACAGTTCTTC; CDR3 protein: CATSDPGTSGRQQFF
D gene: .; J gene: TRBJ2-2; clone size: few; V gene: TRBV20-1; CDR3 DNA: TGCAGTGCTAGACCGGCGGGGCGGGGCCCGGAGAACACCGGGGAGCTGTTTTTT; CDR3 protein: CSARPAGRGPENTGELFF
D gene: TRBD2; J gene: TRBJ2-3; clone size: .; V gene: TRBV12-3/TRBV12-4; CDR3 DNA: TGTGCCAGCAGCTCCGGGACTAGCGGGAGAGATACGCAGTATTTT; CDR3 protein: CASSSGTSGRDTQYF
D gene: .; J gene: TRBJ1-2; clone size: few; V gene: TRBV12-3/TRBV12-4; CDR3 DNA: TGTGCCAGCAGTTCACTTTGGGCAGTTGATGTCTATGGCTACACCTTC; CDR3 protein: CASSSLWAVDVYGYTF